These 16 T cell receptor beta chains were all obtained from the same sample, sequenced in a study of identifying expanded T cells in peripheral blood. TCRdb's copy holds only in-frame clones and misses some; the assay was immunoSEQ multiplex PCR. The table has tens of thousands of clones, about 91% seen once. The sample taken for sequencing was blood. The receptor set was obtained from a person aged 18 to 75 in good health.

This clone was observed once. The rearrangement joins TRBV19 to TRBJ2-2; 7 positions match TRBD1. Unmatched junction bases numbered 15, after V lost 4 bases and J lost 4 bases. There are 18 residues in the CDR3. From germline, CDR1 is LNHDA and CDR2 SQIVND (reference sequence). CDR3 sequence: CASSTRTGAQLSTGELFF. CDR3 DNA: TGTGCCAGTAGTACCCGGACAGGCGCACAGTTGTCCACCGGGGAGCTGTTTTTT.

The rearrangement uses TRBV7-3 and TRBJ2-3; 13 bases line up with TRBD2. Germline-derived CDR1 and CDR2 are SGHTA and FQGTGA. V trimming: 5 bases; J trimming: 4 bases; junction bases outside the gene matches: 6. The CDR3 consists of 16 residues. The CDR3 DNA is TGTGCCAGCAGCCGAGGACTAGCGGGAGCGGCAGATACGCAGTATTTT. Translating gives CASSRGLAGAADTQYF.

The CDR3 spells CASSKPPDRVMETQYF. In DNA, the CDR3 is TGTGCCAGCAGCAAGCCTCCGGACAGGGTAATGGAGACCCAGTACTTC. This chain connects TRBV5-5 to TRBJ2-5, with TRBD1 matching 8 bases. Germline loops: CDR1 SGHKS, CDR2 YYEKEE (reference sequence). Germline trimming cut 4 bases from V and 5 bases from J; bases unmatched to any gene: 13. This CDR3 has 16 amino acids.

CDR3 in amino acids: CASFHRAEGEKLFF. CDR3 nucleotide sequence: TGTGCCAGCTTCCACAGGGCGGAAGGTGAAAAACTGTTTTTT. The chain links TRBV18 to TRBJ1-4; perhaps TRBD1 as D (6 bases). Per the germline V gene, CDR1 is KGHSH and CDR2 is LQKENI. V was trimmed by 7 bases and J by 7 bases, leaving 16 bases between them. CDR3 length: 14 amino acids.

This clone was counted a single time. The V call is TRBV9, the J call TRBJ2-5; D might be TRBD1 (6 bases). Trimming removed 4 bases at V and 5 bases at J, with 21 bases between. The length of the CDR3 is 16 residues. Germline V lookup: CDR1 SGDLS, CDR2 YYNGEE. In DNA form, the CDR3 reads TGTGCCAGCAGCCCGCCCGGGACACAGAAGAGGGAGACCCAGTACTTC. This translates into CASSPPGTQKRETQYF.

This chain joins TRBV7-9 and TRBJ1-3, with D unclear. The V and J ends lost 1 base and 5 bases respectively, with 15 bases between them. Germline CDR1 reads SEHNR; CDR2 reads FQNEAQ (reference sequence). The CDR3 contains 16 residues. CDR3 amino acids: CASSLDQPEGRNTIYF. The CDR3 DNA reads as TGTGCCAGCAGCTTAGATCAGCCCGAGGGTAGAAACACCATATATTTT. Variable domain in full (rest from reference TRBV7-9 and TRBJ1-3): DTGVSQNPRHKITKRGQNVTFRCDPISEHNRLYWYRQTLGQGPEFLTYFQNEAQLEKSRLLSDRFSAERPKGSFSTLEIQRTEQGDSAMYLCASSLDQPEGRNTIYFGEGSWLTVV.

The sample holds one count of this clone. The rearrangement uses TRBV10-1 and TRBJ1-6, with D uncertain. CDR1 and CDR2 from the germline V gene are WNHNN and SYGVQD (reference sequence). There are 14 residues in the CDR3. Trimming left V 3 bases short and J 8 bases short, with 11 bases between. The CDR3 region is CASSETRFDSPLHF. Written as DNA, the CDR3 is TGCGCCAGCAGTGAAACCAGGTTCGATTCACCCCTCCACTTT.

V usage is TRBV28 and J usage is TRBJ2-7; D might be TRBD1 (6 bases). The CDR3 is made up of 13 amino acids. The germline V and J ends were trimmed by 2 bases and 2 bases, with 7 bases remaining between them. CDR1 is MDHEN, CDR2 SYDVKM, per germline. This CDR3 reads CASSLAGAYEQYF. CDR3 DNA sequence: TGTGCCAGCAGTTTAGCAGGGGCCTACGAGCAGTACTTC.

This clone was found once. The J gene is TRBJ2-2, the V gene TRBV6-1, with D tentatively TRBD1 or TRBD2 (6 bases each). The V end lost 1 base, the J end lost 3 bases, and 21 bases lay between the germline ends. This CDR3 comprises 19 residues. From germline, CDR1 is MNHNS and CDR2 SASEGT. The CDR3 DNA reads TGTGCCAGCAGTGAAGATTTTGCCAGGGGTTGGGGGGACACCGGGGAGCTGTTTTTT. Translating it yields CASSEDFARGWGDTGELFF.

The J gene is TRBJ1-5, the V gene TRBV5-1; 10 bases match TRBD1. Germline V lookup: CDR1 SGHRS, CDR2 YFSETQ. V shed 0 bases and J 5 bases; nucleotides not matched to a gene: 2. This CDR3 contains 15 residues. CDR3 coding DNA: TGCGCCAGCAGCTTGGGACAGGGGGCGGATCAGCCCCAGCATTTT. Its translation is CASSLGQGADQPQHF. Together with reference TRBV5-1 and TRBJ1-5, the CDR3 gives the full variable domain: KAGVTQTPRYLIKTRGQQVTLSCSPISGHRSVSWYQQTPGQGLQFLFEYFSETQRNKGNFPGRFSGRQFSNSRSEMNVSTLELGDSALYLCASSLGQGADQPQHFGDGTRLSIL.

The chain uses TRBV5-4 and TRBJ1-1; a weak D match, TRBD1 (5 bases). Trimming left V 3 bases short and J 1 base short, with 13 bases between. The CDR3 totals 15 residues. The germline CDR1 and CDR2 sequences are SGHNT and YYREEE (reference sequence). CDR3 sequence reads: CASSWGVGTNTEAFF. CDR3 DNA sequence: TGTGCCAGCAGCTGGGGGGTAGGGACGAACACTGAAGCTTTCTTT.

The rearrangement links TRBV6-5 to TRBJ1-2; TRBD1 is a possible D gene (5 bases). Trimming took 0 bases from V and 4 from J, leaving 12 bases between them. Germline V gene data show CDR1 as MNHEY and CDR2 as SVGAGI. The CDR3 has 15 residues. The CDR3 sequence: CASSYSAGQAYGYTF. CDR3 DNA: TGTGCCAGCAGTTACTCGGCAGGGCAGGCCTATGGCTACACCTTC.

This clone was seen a few times. CDR3 DNA: TGTGCCAGCAGTGACACTAGCGATACTTACAATGAGCAGTTCTTC. Translation gives CASSDTSDTYNEQFF. This rearrangement joins TRBV6-4 to TRBJ2-1, with 7 bases that match TRBD2. The germline CDR1 and CDR2 sequences are MRHNA and SNTAGT. V shed 2 bases, J shed 4 bases, and the junction held 5 bases outside the gene matches. CDR3 size: 15 residues.

The chain carries TRBV29-1 and TRBJ2-7; the D is unclear. The CDR3 spans 12 residues. Germline loops: CDR1 SQVTM, CDR2 ANQGSEA. Trimming shortened V by 2 bases and J by 2 bases, and 7 bases separated the two germline ends. CDR3 DNA: TGCAGCGTTGAAATTCTTCCCTACGAGCAGTACTTC. This sequence encodes CSVEILPYEQYF.

This clone was observed once. The rearrangement links TRBV5-1 to TRBJ2-7, with 9 bases matching TRBD2. Germline loops: CDR1 SGHRS, CDR2 YFSETQ. Trimming at V came to 4 bases and at J to 0 bases, leaving 2 bases not matched to a gene. CDR3 size: 14 residues. Here the CDR3 reads CASSAGGSSYEQYF. CDR3 coding DNA: TGCGCCAGCAGCGCGGGGGGGAGCTCCTACGAGCAGTACTTC. Looking up the rest from reference TRBV5-1 and TRBJ2-7 gives the full variable domain: KAGVTQTPRYLIKTRGQQVTLSCSPISGHRSVSWYQQTPGQGLQFLFEYFSETQRNKGNFPGRFSGRQFSNSRSEMNVSTLELGDSALYLCASSAGGSSYEQYFGPGTRLTVT.

The V call is TRBV28, the J call TRBJ2-4; D is possibly TRBD2 (6 bases). V gave up 2 bases and J gave up 2 bases, with 16 bases separating them. CDR1 is MDHEN and CDR2 is SYDVKM in the germline V gene. The CDR3 is made up of 17 amino acids. The CDR3 DNA is TGTGCCAGCAGTTTAACAGCGCTCCGGGGGTCCAAAAACATTCAGTACTTC. It specifies CASSLTALRGSKNIQYF.